This TCR beta chain was observed in a study of T cell repertoires in cytomegalovirus infection. Looking at the study overall: Public TCR beta signatures marked donors with CMV infection and the matching HLA.

Findings and limits, study-wide: Identification of carriers of CMV plus the relevant HLA was performed using cumulative public TCR beta family frequency. Clonotype analysis showed dominance of the ex vivo response by HLA-C-restricted CMV-specific TCR beta clonotypes.

This clonotype was counted only a few times. Its antigen is unidentified. TCRdb reprocessed the reads with MiXCR, giving one entry per CDR3 protein. The sample gives some 700,000 distinct CDR3 sequences, roughly 35% of which show up once; 2.5% to 3.5% is in the top ten. The sequencing sample was made of PBMCs. The origin of this receptor is a human donor in good health (CMV status not recorded). Some clones in this sample may be carry-over from other donors' samples.

DNA for the CDR3: TGTGCCAGCAGCCAAACAGGGCTCGGCTCCTACAATGAGCAGTTCTTC. It codes for CASSQTGLGSYNEQFF. The V call is TRBV5-5, the J call TRBJ2-1, with a possible D match to TRBD1 (6 bases). The germline V gene has CDR1 SGHKS and CDR2 YYEKEE (reference sequence). The CDR3 contains 16 residues. The V end lost 4 bases, the J end lost 0 bases, and 14 bases lay between the germline ends.